These 11 T cell receptor beta chains were all obtained from the same sample, sequenced in a study of shared clonotypes between healthy human individuals. Using immunoSEQ multiplex PCR, the repertoire was profiled, and TCRdb retains in-frame clones only, with some absent. The table shows nearly 500,000 clones, with about 79% occurring only once. Material: PBMCs. The receptors shown here come from a woman aged 35 to 49 in good health. Some clones in this sample may be carry-over from other donors' samples.

The chain couples TRBV28 to TRBJ2-4; the match to TRBD2 covers 7 bases. V lost 2 bases and J lost 6; bases outside the gene matches: 1. The V gene's germline CDR1 is MDHEN and CDR2 SYDVKM. The CDR3 is made up of 13 amino acids. CDR3: CASSLGTTNIQYF. In DNA form, the CDR3 reads TGTGCCAGCAGTTTAGGGACTACAAACATTCAGTACTTC.

About this clone: A much larger clone lies one base from this, so it may be a read error. The V and J genes are TRBV13 and TRBJ1-1; D might be TRBD1 (5 bases). V lost 4 bases, J lost 0 bases, and 6 bases lay in between. Germline CDR1 reads PRHDT; CDR2 reads FYEKMQ (reference sequence). The CDR3 covers 13 residues. As DNA, the CDR3 is TGTGCCAGCAGCTCGACAGTGAACACTGAAGCTTTCTTT. Protein: CASSSTVNTEAFF. Full variable domain (missing parts from reference TRBV13 and TRBJ1-1): AAGVIQSPRHLIKEKRETATLKCYPIPRHDTVYWYQQGPGQDPQFLISFYEKMQSDKGSIPDRFSAQQFSDYHSELNMSSLELGDSALYFCASSSTVNTEAFFGQGTRLTVV.

About this clone: This likely stems from a read error, as it lies one base from a far larger clone. The gene calls are TRBV5-1 and TRBJ2-7; D gene uncertain. This CDR3 has 14 residues. Germline V gene lookup returns CDR1 SGHRS and CDR2 YFSETQ. The CDR3 nucleotides read TGCGCCAGCAGCTTGGCCAGTGTTAGGTCCGAGCGGTACTTC. Its translation: CASSLASVRSERYF.

V is TRBV6-5 and J is TRBJ1-3; no definite D call. Germline CDR1 is MNHEY and CDR2 is SVGAGI. The ends were cut back, 7 bases at V and 0 bases at J, with 4 bases in the middle. The CDR3 has 12 residues. The chain's CDR3 is CASISSGNTIYF. CDR3 nucleotides: TGTGCCAGCATTTCCTCTGGAAACACCATATATTTT.

This chain links TRBV4-1 with TRBJ2-1, with 7 bases lining up with TRBD1. V lost 0 bases, J lost 2 bases, and 4 bases stayed unmatched. The germline CDR1 and CDR2 sequences are MGHRA and YSYEKL. The CDR3 sequence is 16 residues long. The CDR3 sequence is CASSQDPGQPYNEQFF. The CDR3 DNA follows: TGCGCCAGCAGCCAAGATCCGGGACAGCCCTACAATGAGCAGTTCTTC.

This chain links TRBV18 with TRBJ2-5, with 7 bases that match TRBD2. Germline CDR1 and CDR2: KGHSH and LQKENI. The CDR3 consists of 16 residues. The junction had 11 bases not matched to a gene; V was cut back by 2 bases and J by 5 bases. The CDR3 coding sequence is TGTGCCAGCTCACCATTTTCCGGCGGGGGAGAGGAGACCCAGTACTTC. This codes for CASSPFSGGGEETQYF.

CDR3 amino acids: CASSAEGWYGYTF. CDR3 DNA: TGTGCCAGCAGTGCGGAGGGGTGGTATGGCTACACCTTC. The V and J genes are TRBV6-4 and TRBJ1-2; weak D call: TRBD1 (5 bases). Per germline, CDR1 MRHNA and CDR2 SNTAGT. V was pared by 4 bases and J by 5 bases, with 11 bases between. This CDR3 has 13 amino acids.

The chain carries TRBV19 and TRBJ1-5; D perhaps matches TRBD1 (6 bases). V lost 7 bases to trimming and J lost 2 bases, with 12 bases between them. The germline V gene has CDR1 LNHDA and CDR2 SQIVND (reference sequence). There are 14 residues in the CDR3. In DNA, the CDR3 is TGTGCCAGTAATTCGAGACAGGGCAATCAGCCCCAGCATTTT. Translation gives CASNSRQGNQPQHF.

The V gene is TRBV4-2, the J gene TRBJ1-4; 7 positions match TRBD1. The germline V gene has CDR1 LGHNA and CDR2 YNFKEQ. This CDR3 contains 14 residues. The ends lost 5 bases at V and 5 bases at J; junction bases unmatched: 5. The CDR3 DNA reads TGTGCCAGCAGCTTTGGAGGGGGCAATGAAAAACTGTTTTTT. Translation gives CASSFGGGNEKLFF.

This clone was detected once. CDR3 sequence reads: CAIRNTGTGLAGELFF. CDR3 nucleotides: TGTGCCATCAGGAATACCGGGACAGGACTTGCCGGGGAGCTGTTTTTT. V is TRBV10-3 and J is TRBJ2-2, with 8 bases identical to TRBD1. Trimming took 6 bases from V and 6 from J; bases not matched to a gene: 12. This CDR3 is built from 16 residues. The germline gives CDR1 ENHRY, CDR2 SYGVKD.

Concerning this clone: The junction differs from germline at one of its ends, possibly a read error. V gene TRBV2 combines with J gene TRBJ2-5; no clear D. The CDR3 sequence is 13 residues long. Looked up from germline, CDR1 is SNHLY and CDR2 is FYNNEI. CDR3 nucleotides: TGTGCCAGCAGTGAGAACGCTGAAGAGGCCCAGTACTTC. Translation: CASSENAEEAQYF.